Listed here is a single TCR beta chain. Its specificity is unknown. Germline assignment: CDR1 SGHNT and CDR2 YYREEE (reference sequence). The germline V and J ends were trimmed by 2 bases and 5 bases, with 7 bases remaining between them. The CDR3 length is 12 residues. Healthy individuals who donated bone marrow served as the donors. The source of the sample is a study of cytomegalovirus exposure and HLA in healthy donors. PCR used 60 Vbeta primers and 13 Jbeta primers. Profiling relied on immunoSEQ multiplex PCR, and the TCRdb table lists in-frame clones only, not all of them. The sample contains 100,000 to 150,000 clones, roughly 66% of which appear only once. Findings and limits, study-wide: TCR beta V- and J-gene trimming, according to a later analysis, was linked to a missense DCLRE1C variant. Cytomegalovirus association was listed for about 170 TCR beta chains. HLA alleles showed associations with about 15,000 TCR beta sequences in a later analysis, at a 0.05 false discovery rate.

This TCR derives from a man between 60 and 70 years old in good health and CMV-seropositive. V and J are TRBV5-4 and TRBJ1-2; D unclear. The sequencing input was PBMCs. The CDR3 sequence is CASSLFKYGYTF. The CDR3 DNA sequence: TGTGCCAGCAGCTTATTCAAATATGGCTACACCTTC.